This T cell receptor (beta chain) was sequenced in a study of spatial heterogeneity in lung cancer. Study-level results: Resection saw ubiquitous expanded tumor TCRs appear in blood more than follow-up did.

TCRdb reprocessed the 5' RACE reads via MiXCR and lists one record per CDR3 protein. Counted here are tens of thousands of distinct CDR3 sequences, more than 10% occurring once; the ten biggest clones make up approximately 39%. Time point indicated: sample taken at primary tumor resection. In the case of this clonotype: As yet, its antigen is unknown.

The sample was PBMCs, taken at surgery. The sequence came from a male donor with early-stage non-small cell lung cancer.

The CDR3 DNA follows: TGTGCCAGCAGCCGCAGGGACGGAAACACTGAAGCTTTCTTT. Its protein is CASSRRDGNTEAFF. V usage is TRBV3-1 and J usage is TRBJ1-1; weak D call: TRBD1 (5 bases). The CDR3 is 14 residues long. Germline CDR1 LGHDT, CDR2 YNNKEL (reference sequence). Trimming left V 4 bases short and J 2 bases short, with 11 bases between.